The present T cell receptor (delta chain) was sequenced within a study of γδ T cells in repeated Plasmodium falciparum infection. Across the study: Donors had four controlled P. falciparum NF54 infections over roughly 640 days.

This clone was counted many times. TCRdb re-called the multiplex PCR reads using CATT. The table has roughly 93,000 delta-chain clones, 0.98% seen once. The sequencing sample was made of gamma-delta T cells from blood. The TCR originated in a pool of human donors (malaria-infected and uninfected, not separated).

CDR3 coding DNA: TGTGCTCTTGGGGAACGGCTTCCTCCCCCAACCATTATAGAGTTCGATAAACTCATCTTT. Amino acid sequence: CALGERLPPPTIIEFDKLIF. This chain uses TRDV1 with TRDJ1; TRDD2 is a possible D gene (6 bases). Trimming pared 1 base from V and 4 bases from J, leaving 28 bases between. The CDR3 extends over 20 amino acids. Looked up from germline, CDR1 is TSWWSYY and CDR2 is QGS.